This TCR beta chain was found in a study of T cell responses to AZD1222 COVID-19 vaccine. Regarding the study as a whole: Baseline antibody screening turned up just a handful of seropositive AZD1222 recipients. Among spike-specific TCRs, nearly half reportedly target unmutated variant regions. Most donors were white British, females outnumbered males, and clonal diversity was possibly underestimated.

Comments on this clone: Antigen unknown.

Trimming stripped 0 bases from V and 0 bases from J, with 8 bases between. Germline lookup yields CDR1 LGHNA and CDR2 YNFKEQ. The CDR3 runs 15 residues. Libraries were prepared by immunoSEQ multiplex PCR; TCRdb keeps only in-frame clonotypes and omits some of them. The sample lists 75,000 to 85,000 clones, roughly nine tenths occurring once. The chain carries TRBV4-2 and TRBJ1-2; no clear D gene. Sequences were derived from peripheral blood, sampled on day 0 of AZD1222 vaccination. The TCR originated in an adult in good health. CDR3 in amino acids: CASSQDGWPNYGYTF. CDR3 in DNA: TGTGCCAGCAGCCAAGATGGTTGGCCTAACTATGGCTACACCTTC.